A selection of T cell receptor beta chains follows, all from one sample in a study of T cells after yellow fever vaccination. TCRdb analysed the 5' RACE reads with MiXCR anew, one entry per CDR3 protein. This table has 550,000 or so distinct CDR3 sequences, 15% to 20% appearing once. The starting material was PBMCs, obtained 15 days after the yellow fever booster vaccination. The source of these receptors is a young man who received the YFV17D yellow fever vaccine. Both conserved end residues are part of each CDR3. Fields, in order: V gene, D gene, J gene, clone size, CDR3 protein, CDR3 DNA. The D gene is left open where the match is weak. Part of the rows lack a size; the others show once, few, many or a class for expanded clones.

V gene: TRBV28; D gene: -; J gene: TRBJ1-6; clone size: -; CDR3 protein: CASSPAWSPLHF; CDR3 DNA: TGTGCCAGCAGCCCAGCTTGGTCACCCCTCCACTTT
V gene: TRBV6-2/TRBV6-3; D gene: -; J gene: TRBJ2-3; clone size: few; CDR3 protein: CASSQDRSERYF; CDR3 DNA: TGTGCCAGCAGTCAAGATCGGAGTGAAAGGTATTTT
V gene: TRBV6-1; D gene: -; J gene: TRBJ1-2; clone size: -; CDR3 protein: CASSPSWEEGYTF; CDR3 DNA: TGTGCCAGCAGCCCGAGCTGGGAAGAAGGCTACACCTTC
V gene: TRBV6-1; D gene: -; J gene: TRBJ1-5; clone size: -; CDR3 protein: CASRSLDSNQPQHF; CDR3 DNA: TGTGCCAGCAGATCCCTAGACAGCAATCAGCCCCAGCATTTT
V gene: TRBV20-1; D gene: -; J gene: TRBJ2-2; clone size: -; CDR3 protein: CSARDRGLDTGELFF; CDR3 DNA: TGCAGTGCTAGAGATAGGGGCCTGGACACCGGGGAGCTGTTTTTT
V gene: TRBV5-1; D gene: -; J gene: TRBJ1-1; clone size: few; CDR3 protein: CASSLALGQGTEAFF; CDR3 DNA: TGCGCCAGCAGCTTGGCCCTTGGGCAGGGAACTGAAGCTTTCTTT
V gene: TRBV29-1; D gene: -; J gene: TRBJ2-5; clone size: -; CDR3 protein: CSVDWEYQETQYF; CDR3 DNA: TGCAGCGTTGATTGGGAATACCAAGAGACCCAGTACTTC
V gene: TRBV12-3/TRBV12-4; D gene: -; J gene: TRBJ1-4; clone size: few; CDR3 protein: CASRQGPNEKLFF; CDR3 DNA: TGTGCCAGCAGACAAGGGCCTAATGAAAAACTGTTTTTT
V gene: TRBV12-3/TRBV12-4; D gene: TRBD2; J gene: TRBJ2-1; clone size: few; CDR3 protein: CASGTSGRNEQFF; CDR3 DNA: TGTGCCAGCGGTACTAGCGGCCGAAATGAGCAGTTCTTC
V gene: TRBV6-5; D gene: -; J gene: TRBJ2-1; clone size: -; CDR3 protein: CASSYSRGRDPDNEQFF; CDR3 DNA: TGTGCCAGCAGTTACTCTCGGGGCCGGGATCCGGACAATGAGCAGTTCTTC
V gene: TRBV20-1; D gene: -; J gene: TRBJ2-1; clone size: -; CDR3 protein: CSARDFGGDSPSGYNEQFF; CDR3 DNA: TGCAGTGCTAGAGATTTTGGCGGGGACAGCCCTTCGGGCTACAATGAGCAGTTCTTC
V gene: TRBV10-2; D gene: -; J gene: TRBJ2-3; clone size: few; CDR3 protein: CASSGATSTDTQYF; CDR3 DNA: TGCGCCAGCAGTGGGGCGACTAGCACAGATACGCAGTATTTT
V gene: TRBV19; D gene: -; J gene: TRBJ2-7; clone size: -; CDR3 protein: CAVRTTNEQYF; CDR3 DNA: TGTGCCGTCCGGACAACTAACGAGCAGTACTTC
V gene: TRBV19; D gene: -; J gene: TRBJ2-1; clone size: -; CDR3 protein: CASSIVVNEQFF; CDR3 DNA: TGTGCCAGTAGTATCGTCGTCAATGAGCAGTTCTTC
V gene: TRBV27; D gene: -; J gene: TRBJ2-7; clone size: -; CDR3 protein: CASSLTRQINTYEQYF; CDR3 DNA: TGTGCCAGCAGTTTAACCCGACAGATAAACACCTACGAGCAGTACTTC
V gene: TRBV6-5; D gene: -; J gene: TRBJ2-7; clone size: -; CDR3 protein: CASSYGQAGTGEQYF; CDR3 DNA: TGTGCCAGCAGTTACGGCCAAGCAGGGACGGGGGAGCAGTACTTC
V gene: TRBV28; D gene: TRBD1; J gene: TRBJ2-5; clone size: few; CDR3 protein: CASSLLGQGETQYF; CDR3 DNA: TGTGCCAGCAGTTTGTTGGGACAGGGGGAGACCCAGTACTTC
V gene: TRBV7-2; D gene: -; J gene: TRBJ2-1; clone size: -; CDR3 protein: CASSLADSGRAYNEQFF; CDR3 DNA: TGTGCCAGCAGCTTAGCCGACTCAGGGCGCGCCTACAATGAGCAGTTCTTC
V gene: TRBV20-1; D gene: -; J gene: TRBJ2-5; clone size: many; CDR3 protein: CSARSQETQYF; CDR3 DNA: TGCAGTGCTAGGAGCCAAGAGACCCAGTACTTC